This is a list of T cell receptor beta chains from one sample in a study of CD8 T cells in ankylosing spondylitis. MiXCR, run by TCRdb on the 5' RACE reads, gives a single entry per CDR3 protein. The sample consists of about 360,000 distinct CDR3 sequences, 14% to 15% of them appearing once. The sample was blood, either unsorted or a sorted T cell fraction (not recorded which). Receptors were obtained from a male donor with ankylosing spondylitis or in good health (not recorded which). The CDR3 runs from the conserved cysteine through the conserved F or W. Fields, in order: V gene, CDR3 protein.

TRBV5-1 | CASSLGATRNTEAFF
TRBV2 | CASSAGTPYNEQFF
TRBV29-1 | CSVENRGRYGYTF
TRBV5-4 | CASSLDAVNTEAFF
TRBV29-1 | CSVTPRGNTGELFF
TRBV6-5 | CASSYSGTGEGYTF
TRBV6-2/TRBV6-3 | CASSYASSSYNEQFF
TRBV7-9 | CASSLALPNTEAFF
TRBV7-9 | CASSRPSGSGTDTQYF
TRBV7-2 | CASSYDAGGRSYEQYF
TRBV20-1 | CSARSPLDRSYEQYF
TRBV27 | CASSRGEGADGYTF
TRBV2 | CASTTDRANTEAFF
TRBV20-1 | CSARDHRTFTDTQYF
TRBV20-1 | CSASGRVQETQYF
TRBV5-1 | CASSILDGSYEQYF
TRBV6-5 | CASSTDRGMKEKLFF
TRBV6-2/TRBV6-3 | CASRPNMNTEAFF
TRBV29-1 | CSVVRGGSTDTQYF
TRBV19 | CASSIGLSRNEQFF
TRBV20-1 | CSSFLAGGQGEQFF
TRBV20-1 | CSAREFRQGGGEQYF